The present entry profiles one TCR beta chain with its context. The data were obtained in a study of blood T cell repertoires in COVID-19. Study as a whole: Italy, Spain and the United States were the sources of the convalescent and acute COVID-19 samples. Nucleic acid was either cDNA or gDNA, and it came from T cells, B-cell-depleted T cells, or PBMCs.

Study processing details: Estimates of nucleated cell counts were drawn from the amplification of reference gene primers. Sequencing used immunoSEQ multiplex PCR; TCRdb keeps in-frame clones, though not all of them. V, J and clone size reflect that table, while D and trimming were determined from the DNA. The data show 200,000 to 250,000 clones, 82% seen once. Germline V lookup: CDR1 SGHTA, CDR2 FQGTGA. The CDR3 has 14 amino acids. Trimming cost V 3 bases and J 4 bases, with 12 bases left between them. The source of this sequence is a middle-aged woman with acute or convalescent COVID-19. The V and J genes are TRBV7-3 and TRBJ1-1; possible D gene TRBD1, 5 bases. Specimen: peripheral blood. The DNA for the CDR3 is TGTGCCAGCAGCTTCTCGGTGGGGGGCACTGAAGCTTTCTTT. This gives the protein CASSFSVGGTEAFF.